This is a list of T cell receptor beta chains from one sample in a study of tumor-infiltrating lymphocytes in localized non-small cell lung cancer. Method: immunoSEQ multiplex PCR; TCRdb's copy keeps in-frame clones and lacks some. The repertoire holds tens of thousands of clones, with around 62% as singletons. The sequenced sample was lung tumor tissue. These receptors came from a human donor with non-small cell lung cancer. Each CDR3 is given with its conserved first and last residue. D genes are given only for firm matches. Clone size is not always given. Where it is, it says once, few, many or a class for expanded clones.

>TRBJ2-1|TRBV5-1|.|14|.
TGCGCCACCTCCCGGATCGGGTCCTACAATGAGCAGTTCTTC
CATSRIGSYNEQFF
>TRBJ1-1|TRBV28|.|16|.
TGTGCCAGCAGTTTAAGTGCGGGGGGTTCGAACACTGAAGCTTTCTTT
CASSLSAGGSNTEAFF
>TRBJ2-7|TRBV15|.|14|.
TGTGCCACCAGCAGAGGGGGGAGCTCCTACGAGCAGTACTTC
CATSRGGSSYEQYF
>TRBJ2-2|TRBV28|.|15|few
TGTGCCAGCACGCCGCGGCGGTTCAACACCGGGGAGCTGTTTTTT
CASTPRRFNTGELFF
>TRBJ2-7|TRBV5-1|.|13|.
TGCGCCAGCGCCCGGGACCCAGCCTACGAGCAGTACTTC
CASARDPAYEQYF
>TRBJ1-2|TRBV6-5|.|13|.
TGTGCCAGCAGCCCGGGGGCGGACTATGGCTACACCTTC
CASSPGADYGYTF
>TRBJ2-7|TRBV6-1|TRBD1|13|once
TGTGCCAGCATTGGGACAGGCGTCTACGAGCAGTACTTC
CASIGTGVYEQYF
>TRBJ2-7|TRBV13|TRBD1|12|once
TGTGCCAGCAGCTTAACAGGGGGCGAGCAGTACTTC
CASSLTGGEQYF
>TRBJ1-5|TRBV5-5|TRBD1|14|.
TGTGCCAGCAGTCTGGGACAGGGGGATCAGCCCCAGCATTTT
CASSLGQGDQPQHF
>TRBJ2-7|TRBV4-1|TRBD2|15|.
TGCGCCAGCAAGGCGGGACTAGCGAACTCCTACGAGCAGTACTTC
CASKAGLANSYEQYF
>TRBJ2-7|TRBV7-2|.|14|.
TGTGCCAGCAGCTCCCCTCGGGATACCTACGAGCAGTACTTC
CASSSPRDTYEQYF
>TRBJ2-2|TRBV12-5|TRBD1|15|once
TGTGCTAGTGGGAAAGACAGGGTTCGTGGCGGGGAGCTGTTTTTT
CASGKDRVRGGELFF
>TRBJ1-1|TRBV5-1|.|13|.
TGCGCCAGCAGCTTGCAGGGATACACTGAAGCTTTCTTT
CASSLQGYTEAFF
>TRBJ1-2|TRBV12-5|TRBD1|13|medium-sized
TGTGCTAGTGCCGGACAGGGGGGTTATGGCTACACCTTC
CASAGQGGYGYTF
>TRBJ2-5|TRBV7-9|.|16|.
TGTGCCAGCAGCTCTCCCAGGGGACGACGAGAAGAGACCCAGTACTTC
CASSSPRGRREETQYF
>TRBJ1-2|TRBV11-2|.|15|once
TGTGCCAGCAGCTTAGCTACTGGGGGGCTCTATGGCTACACCTTC
CASSLATGGLYGYTF
>TRBJ1-4|TRBV2|.|13|medium-sized
TGTGCCAGCATGGGGGGACTGACCCCTAAACTGTTTTTT
CASMGGLTPKLFF